Each of the 16 T cell receptor beta chains below was sequenced from the same sample in a study of blood T cell repertoires in COVID-19. Assay used: immunoSEQ multiplex PCR; TCRdb lists only in-frame clones, some missing. The sample yields 250,000 or so clones, roughly 89% seen once. Sequenced: peripheral blood. The receptor source for this set is a woman in her thirties or forties who had recovered from COVID-19.

This sequence joins TRBV10-2 and TRBJ2-3; 10 positions match TRBD2. This CDR3 region has 15 residues. Unmatched junction bases numbered 5, after V lost 3 bases and J lost 5 bases. Germline CDR1 WSHSY, CDR2 SAAADI. CDR3 sequence: CASSDTSGARDTQYF. The CDR3 DNA follows: TGCGCCAGCAGTGATACTAGCGGGGCCCGAGATACGCAGTATTTT.

The chain carries TRBV18 and TRBJ2-3; 12 nucleotides line up with TRBD2. V lost 4 bases to trimming and J lost 2 bases; unmatched junction nucleotides: 1. This CDR3 contains 15 residues. Germline CDR1 is KGHSH and CDR2 is LQKENI. The CDR3: CASSRLAGVTDTQYF. Here the CDR3 DNA reads TGTGCCAGCTCACGACTAGCGGGAGTCACAGATACGCAGTATTTT.

This chain uses TRBV25-1 with TRBJ2-2, with 7 bases identical to TRBD2. V trimming: 6 bases; J trimming: 4 bases; junction bases outside the gene matches: 11. Germline loops: CDR1 MGHDK, CDR2 SYGVNS. CDR3 length equals 16 residues. This CDR3 is CASRVSAGVSTGELFF. The CDR3 DNA reads as TGTGCCAGCAGGGTTTCCGCGGGAGTGAGCACCGGGGAGCTGTTTTTT.

The chain has TRBV5-1 and TRBJ2-1; tentatively, D is TRBD2 (5 bases). The CDR3 spans 15 residues. Per germline, CDR1 SGHRS and CDR2 YFSETQ. Trimming took 0 bases from V and 5 from J, leaving 12 bases between them. The CDR3 sequence is CASSLVAFAHNEQFF. The CDR3, as DNA: TGCGCCAGCAGCTTGGTAGCGTTCGCTCACAATGAGCAGTTCTTC.

The CDR3 DNA is TGTGCCAGCAGTTATATTCGGGGCTATGGCTACACCTTC. It codes for CASSYIRGYGYTF. This chain uses TRBV6-5 with TRBJ1-2; D ambiguous. Per germline, CDR1 MNHEY and CDR2 SVGAGI. The CDR3 loop spans 13 amino acids. Trimming left V 3 bases short and J 4 bases short, with 9 bases between.

The rearrangement uses TRBV6-1 and TRBJ1-4; a possible D gene is TRBD1 (5 bases). This CDR3 region has 15 residues. The V gene's germline CDR1 is MNHNS and CDR2 SASEGT. The V gene lost 2 bases and the J gene lost 5 bases, with 12 bases spanning the gap. DNA of the CDR3: TGTGCCAGCAGTGAACCCGGGACTGGGAATGAAAAACTGTTTTTT. The encoded protein is CASSEPGTGNEKLFF.

CDR3 sequence reads: CASGDRRVLAGGPDTQYF. CDR3 sequence (DNA): TGTGCCAGCGGAGATCGTCGGGTATTAGCGGGCGGACCAGATACGCAGTATTTT. This sequence joins TRBV2 and TRBJ2-3; 7 positions agree with TRBD2. J was trimmed by 4 bases and V by 8 bases; bases with no gene match: 21. Germline CDR1 SNHLY, CDR2 FYNNEI. This CDR3 has 18 amino acids.

The chain employs TRBV5-1 and TRBJ2-1, with 7 positions matching TRBD2. CDR1 and CDR2 from the germline V gene are SGHRS and YFSETQ. Trimming took 0 bases from V and 7 from J; bases not matched to a gene: 13. CDR3 length equals 17 residues. CDR3 in amino acids: CASSLAPVAGVLNEQFF. The CDR3 DNA reads TGCGCCAGCAGCTTGGCGCCCGTTGCGGGAGTACTTAATGAGCAGTTCTTC.

The chain couples TRBV5-4 to TRBJ2-7; D may be TRBD2 (6 bases). Deletions cut 4 bases from V and 1 base from J, with 15 bases between. This CDR3 region has 15 residues. Per germline, CDR1 SGHNT and CDR2 YYREEE (reference sequence). The CDR3 region is CASSPGTSNSYEQYF. The CDR3, as DNA: TGTGCCAGCAGCCCCGGGACTTCGAATTCCTACGAGCAGTACTTC. The complete variable domain, with remaining parts taken from reference TRBV5-4 and TRBJ2-7, reads ETGVTQSPTHLIKTRGQQVTLRCSSQSGHNTVSWYQQALGQGPQFIFQYYREEENGRGNFPPRFSGLQFPNYSSELNVNALELDDSALYLCASSPGTSNSYEQYFGPGTRLTVT.

The table lists this clone with a few counts. The CDR3 loop is CADRSGTSSSYEQYF. CDR3 in DNA: TGTGCCGACCGGTCCGGGACATCGAGCTCCTACGAGCAGTACTTC. J is TRBJ2-7 and V is TRBV2; perhaps TRBD1 as D (6 bases). The CDR3 length is 15 residues. Germline CDR1 is SNHLY and CDR2 is FYNNEI. The V gene lost 11 bases and the J gene lost 0 bases, with 20 bases spanning the gap.

This clone appeared a few times. This chain uses TRBV12-3 or TRBV12-4 with TRBJ1-5; tentative D call: TRBD1 (5 bases). Trimming took off 3 bases at V and 7 bases at J, with 7 bases between the two ends. CDR3 length equals 12 residues. This CDR3 reads CASSFQGQPQHF. CDR3 bases: TGTGCCAGCAGTTTCCAGGGCCAGCCCCAGCATTTT.

The chain recombines TRBV11-3 with TRBJ2-1; 9 bases fit TRBD2. The ends lost 4 bases at V and 6 bases at J; junction bases unmatched: 7. The CDR3 loop spans 15 amino acids. CDR1 is SGHNT, CDR2 YENEEA, per germline. In DNA, the CDR3 is TGTGCCAGCAGCTCCGGTAGCGGGGGCCTCAATGAGCAGTTCTTC. It yields the protein CASSSGSGGLNEQFF.

The CDR3, as DNA: TGTGCCAGCAGTTACTTCGACAGGGCGGAGACCCAGTACTTC. Protein sequence: CASSYFDRAETQYF. J is TRBJ2-5 and V is TRBV6-2 or TRBV6-3, with 7 bases that match TRBD1. With V trimmed by 1 base and J by 5 bases, 4 bases remained unmatched. Germline values: CDR1 MNHEY, CDR2 SVGEGT. The CDR3 is made up of 14 amino acids.

This clone has a single count. The V call is TRBV28, the J call TRBJ1-2, with 10 positions matching TRBD1. Trimming took 6 bases from V and 3 from J; bases not matched to a gene: 7. Germline CDR1 is MDHEN and CDR2 is SYDVKM. The length of the CDR3 is 15 residues. The CDR3 DNA follows: TGTGCCAGCAGCCCCGGACAGGGGGGCTACTATGGCTACACCTTC. This encodes CASSPGQGGYYGYTF.

The rearrangement joins TRBV19 to TRBJ2-5, with 8 bases fitting TRBD1. V shed 5 bases and J 5 bases; nucleotides not matched to a gene: 4. The germline V gene has CDR1 LNHDA and CDR2 SQIVND (reference sequence). CDR3 length equals 13 residues. The DNA of the CDR3 is TGTGCCAGTAGTCAGGGGGCATTGGAGACCCAGTACTTC. It translates to CASSQGALETQYF.

This sequence joins TRBV18 and TRBJ2-1; 10 bases are shared with TRBD2. CDR3 length equals 15 residues. CDR1 is KGHSH, CDR2 LQKENI, per germline. Losses at the gene ends were 4 bases for V and 9 bases for J; bases not matched to a gene: 9. CDR3 in amino acids: CASSRGAGGPGEQFF. DNA of the CDR3: TGTGCCAGCTCACGGGGAGCGGGAGGGCCCGGTGAGCAGTTCTTC.